These T cell receptor beta chains were read from a single sample in a study of cytomegalovirus exposure and HLA in healthy donors. TCRdb's copy holds only in-frame clones and misses some; the assay was immunoSEQ multiplex PCR. The data contain 83,000 or so clones, about 80% of them singletons. Input material: PBMCs. The receptor set was obtained from a female donor in good health and CMV-seronegative. Both conserved end residues are part of each CDR3. A D gene is named only where the DNA matches it firmly. The size entry is marked missing in some rows and otherwise reads once, few, many or a size class.

j_call d_call v_call clone_size cdr3_aa cdr3_nt
TRBJ1-2 - TRBV6-1 few CASSGWGEGYTF TGTGCCAGCAGTGGTTGGGGGGAAGGCTACACCTTC
TRBJ2-4 - TRBV7-2 - CASSFGTDIQYF TGTGCCAGCAGCTTTGGGACTGACATTCAGTACTTC
TRBJ2-7 TRBD2 TRBV5-1 - CASSWTGVAGGNEQYF TGCGCCAGCAGCTGGACCGGAGTAGCGGGGGGTAACGAGCAGTACTTC
TRBJ2-7 - TRBV4-3 - CASSQERQSYEQYF TGCGCCAGCAGCCAAGAACGCCAGTCCTACGAGCAGTACTTC
TRBJ1-5 - TRBV6-1 - CASSRQVNQPQHF TGTGCCAGCAGTAGACAGGTAAATCAGCCCCAGCATTTT
TRBJ1-4 - TRBV25-1 - CPSLPGQESPTNEKLFF TGTCCCTCTCTTCCGGGACAAGAGAGTCCAACTAATGAAAAACTGTTTTTT
TRBJ2-3 - TRBV29-1 - CSVEDSGDTDTQYF TGCAGCGTTGAAGATAGCGGAGACACAGATACGCAGTATTTT
TRBJ2-1 TRBD2 TRBV7-2 - CASSRTSGNEQFF TGTGCCAGCAGCCGGACTAGCGGGAATGAGCAGTTCTTC
TRBJ2-3 TRBD1 TRBV27 - CASSPTGQGTDTQYF TGTGCCAGCAGTCCAACGGGACAGGGGACAGATACGCAGTATTTT
TRBJ2-3 - TRBV15 - CATSREHNRATDTQYF TGTGCCACCAGCAGAGAACATAACAGGGCTACAGATACGCAGTATTTT
TRBJ2-1 - TRBV7-8 - CASSNRDTSYNEQFF TGTGCCAGCAGCAACCGGGACACCTCCTACAATGAGCAGTTCTTC
TRBJ2-3 TRBD2 TRBV7-7 - CASSVGLAGDTQYF TGTGCTAGCAGCGTGGGACTAGCGGGAGATACGCAGTATTTT
TRBJ2-7 TRBD1 TRBV7-6 - CASSPGTGSTSSYEQYF TGTGCCAGCAGCCCCGGGACAGGGAGTACGAGCTCCTACGAGCAGTACTTC
TRBJ2-1 - TRBV14 - CASSLRRGRISYNEQFF TGTGCCAGCAGCCTCAGGAGAGGGCGGATTTCCTACAATGAGCAGTTCTTC
TRBJ1-1 TRBD1 TRBV27 - CASSLFGTGNTEAFF TGTGCCAGCAGTTTATTCGGGACAGGGAACACTGAAGCTTTCTTT
TRBJ1-4 TRBD1 TRBV6-1 - CASSEDGTGFEKLFF TGTGCCAGCAGTGAAGATGGGACAGGGTTTGAAAAACTGTTTTTT
TRBJ2-3 TRBD1 TRBV29-1 once CSVEALDRTYF TGCAGCGTTGAAGCCCTGGACAGGACCTATTTT
TRBJ1-2 - TRBV4-2 - CASSQDITGSNYGYTF TGTGCCAGCAGCCAAGATATTACAGGGTCCAACTATGGCTACACCTTC
TRBJ2-5 TRBD1 TRBV9 once CASSKRDSQETQYF TGTGCCAGCAGCAAACGGGACAGCCAAGAGACCCAGTACTTC
TRBJ2-1 TRBD2 TRBV6-4 - CASSSGRALGNLEQFF TGTGCCAGCAGTAGCGGGAGGGCCCTGGGCAACCTAGAGCAGTTCTTC
TRBJ2-7 TRBD2 TRBV10-2 - CASTASGRDYEQYF TGCGCCAGCACCGCTAGCGGGAGGGACTACGAGCAGTACTTC
TRBJ2-5 TRBD2 TRBV5-4 - CASSGTSGWQETQYF TGTGCCAGCAGCGGGACTAGCGGATGGCAAGAGACCCAGTACTTC
TRBJ2-7 TRBD1 TRBV7-9 - CAISLGTRTGGGPYEQYF TGTGCCATCAGCTTAGGAACACGGACAGGGGGAGGACCCTACGAGCAGTACTTC
TRBJ2-6 - TRBV2 - CASSTGPGANVLTF TGTGCCAGTTCGACAGGACCTGGGGCCAACGTCCTGACTTTC
TRBJ2-5 - TRBV10-1 - CASSEQRGETQYF TGCGCCAGCAGTGAGCAGAGAGGAGAGACCCAGTACTTC
TRBJ2-1 TRBD1 TRBV14 - CASSRTGWVEQFF TGTGCCAGCAGCCGGACAGGTTGGGTTGAGCAGTTCTTC
TRBJ1-5 - TRBV15 - CATSRDHGGPQHF TGTGCCACCAGCAGAGATCACGGAGGTCCCCAGCATTTT
TRBJ1-3 TRBD1 TRBV7-9 - CASSLRTGSYDTIYF TGTGCCAGCAGCTTGAGGACAGGGAGTTATGACACCATATATTTT
TRBJ2-7 - TRBV13 - CASSLSPGTEGSYEQYF TGTGCCAGCAGCTTATCGCCCGGGACTGAGGGGTCCTACGAGCAGTACTTC
TRBJ2-6 - TRBV19 few CASSPLSSGANVLTF TGTGCCAGTAGTCCTCTTTCGTCTGGGGCCAACGTCCTGACTTTC
TRBJ2-3 - TRBV7-3 - CASSLERIFSTDTQYF TGTGCCAGCAGCTTGGAGCGGATCTTTAGCACAGATACGCAGTATTTT
TRBJ2-1 - TRBV7-9 once CASSSNGGGGGNEQFF TGTGCCAGCAGCTCCAACGGTGGGGGCGGAGGCAATGAGCAGTTCTTC
TRBJ1-2 - TRBV28 - CASSVTGFADGYTF TGTGCCAGCAGTGTAACAGGATTTGCTGATGGCTACACCTTC
TRBJ2-7 TRBD2 TRBV5-1 - CASSLTGGLYEQYF TGCGCCAGCAGCTTAACGGGGGGTCTGTACGAGCAGTACTTC
TRBJ2-7 - TRBV2 - CASSGPGVGGEQYF TGTGCCAGCAGTGGCCCTGGAGTCGGGGGCGAGCAGTACTTC
TRBJ1-5 TRBD1 TRBV19 few CASSSSGTGAIGQPQHF TGTGCCAGTAGTAGCTCAGGGACAGGGGCGATCGGGCAGCCCCAGCATTTT
TRBJ2-3 TRBD2 TRBV5-6 - CASSSGGTDTQYF TGTGCCAGCAGCTCGGGGGGGACAGATACGCAGTATTTT
TRBJ1-1 - TRBV5-1 - CASTREGGDTEAFF TGCGCCAGCACCCGGGAGGGGGGGGATACTGAAGCTTTCTTT
TRBJ1-3 TRBD1 TRBV5-4 - CASRPDRASGNTIYF TGTGCCAGCAGACCCGACAGGGCCAGTGGAAACACCATATATTTT
TRBJ2-1 - TRBV28 - CASSLGRGGNEQFF TGTGCCAGCAGTTTGGGTAGAGGGGGCAATGAGCAGTTCTTC
TRBJ1-1 - TRBV6-5 few CASSNRDTNTEAFF TGTGCCAGCAGTAACAGGGACACCAACACTGAAGCTTTCTTT
TRBJ2-5 - TRBV4-1 - CASSQAQTVRGETQYF TGCGCCAGCAGCCAGGCCCAGACCGTACGCGGAGAGACCCAGTACTTC